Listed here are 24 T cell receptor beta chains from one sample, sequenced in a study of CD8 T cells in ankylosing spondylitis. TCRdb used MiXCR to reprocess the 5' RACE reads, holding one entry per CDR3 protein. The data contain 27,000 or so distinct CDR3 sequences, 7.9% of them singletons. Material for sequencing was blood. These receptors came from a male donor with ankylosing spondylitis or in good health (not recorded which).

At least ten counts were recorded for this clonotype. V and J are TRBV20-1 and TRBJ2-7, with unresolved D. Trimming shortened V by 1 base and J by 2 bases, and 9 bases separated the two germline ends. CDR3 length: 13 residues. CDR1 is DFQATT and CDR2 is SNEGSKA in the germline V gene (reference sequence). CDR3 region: CSARGAGTYEQYF. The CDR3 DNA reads TGCAGTGCTAGAGGGGCAGGTACCTACGAGCAGTACTTC.

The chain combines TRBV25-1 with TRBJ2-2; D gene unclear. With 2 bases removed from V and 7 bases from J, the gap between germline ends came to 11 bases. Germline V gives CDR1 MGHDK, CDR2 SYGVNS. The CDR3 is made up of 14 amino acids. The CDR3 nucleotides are TGTGCCAGCAGTGAACTACGGAAGGGCGGGGAGCTGTTTTTT. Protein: CASSELRKGGELFF.

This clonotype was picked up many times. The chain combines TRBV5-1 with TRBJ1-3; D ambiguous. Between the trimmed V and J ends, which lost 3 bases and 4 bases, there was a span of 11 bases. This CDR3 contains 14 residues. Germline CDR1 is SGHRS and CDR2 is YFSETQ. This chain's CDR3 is CASSSETAGNTIYF. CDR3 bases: TGCGCCAGCAGCTCGGAAACGGCCGGAAACACCATATATTTT. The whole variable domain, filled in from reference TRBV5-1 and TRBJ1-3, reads KAGVTQTPRYLIKTRGQQVTLSCSPISGHRSVSWYQQTPGQGLQFLFEYFSETQRNKGNFPGRFSGRQFSNSRSEMNVSTLELGDSALYLCASSSETAGNTIYFGEGSWLTVV.

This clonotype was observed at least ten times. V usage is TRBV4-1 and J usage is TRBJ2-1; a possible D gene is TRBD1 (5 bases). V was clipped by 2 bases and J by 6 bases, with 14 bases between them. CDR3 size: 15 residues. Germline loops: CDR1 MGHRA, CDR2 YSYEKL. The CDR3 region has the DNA TGCGCCAGCAGCCAACAACACGGACAATCCAATGAGCAGTTCTTC. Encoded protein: CASSQQHGQSNEQFF.

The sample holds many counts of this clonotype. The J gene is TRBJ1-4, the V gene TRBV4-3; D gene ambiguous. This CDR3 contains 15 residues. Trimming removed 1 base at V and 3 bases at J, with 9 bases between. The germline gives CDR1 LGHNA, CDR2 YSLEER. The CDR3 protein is CASSQVSMPNEKLFF. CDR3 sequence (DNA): TGCGCCAGCAGCCAAGTTTCCATGCCTAATGAAAAACTGTTTTTT.

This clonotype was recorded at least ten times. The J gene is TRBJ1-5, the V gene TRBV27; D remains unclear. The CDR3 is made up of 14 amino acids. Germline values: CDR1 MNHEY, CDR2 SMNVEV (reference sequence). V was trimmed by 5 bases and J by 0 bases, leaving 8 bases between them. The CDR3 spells CASSPGYSNQPQHF. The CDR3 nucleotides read TGTGCCAGCAGTCCAGGTTATAGCAATCAGCCCCAGCATTTT.

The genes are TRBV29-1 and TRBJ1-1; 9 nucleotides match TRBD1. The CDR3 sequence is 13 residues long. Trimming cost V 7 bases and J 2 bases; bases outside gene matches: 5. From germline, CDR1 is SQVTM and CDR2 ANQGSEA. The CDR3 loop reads CSATTGGNTEAFF. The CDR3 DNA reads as TGCAGCGCTACGACAGGGGGAAACACTGAAGCTTTCTTT.

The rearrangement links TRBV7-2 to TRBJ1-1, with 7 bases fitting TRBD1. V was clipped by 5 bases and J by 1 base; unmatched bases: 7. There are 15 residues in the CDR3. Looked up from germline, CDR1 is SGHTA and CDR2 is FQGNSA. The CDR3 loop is CASSDKTGKNTEAFF. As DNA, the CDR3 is TGTGCCAGCAGCGATAAGACAGGGAAGAACACTGAAGCTTTCTTT.

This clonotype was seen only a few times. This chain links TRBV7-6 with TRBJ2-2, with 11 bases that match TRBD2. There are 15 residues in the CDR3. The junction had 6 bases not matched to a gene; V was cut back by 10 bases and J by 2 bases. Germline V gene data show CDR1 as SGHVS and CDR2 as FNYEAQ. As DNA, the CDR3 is TGTGCCACCACCCGACTAGCGGGAAACACCGGGGAGCTGTTTTTT. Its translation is CATTRLAGNTGELFF.

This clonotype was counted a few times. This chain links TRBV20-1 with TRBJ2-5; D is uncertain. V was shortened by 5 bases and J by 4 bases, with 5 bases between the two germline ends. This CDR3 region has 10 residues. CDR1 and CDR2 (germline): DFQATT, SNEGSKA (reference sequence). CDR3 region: CSAVIETQYF. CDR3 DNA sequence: TGCAGTGCTGTAATAGAGACCCAGTACTTC.

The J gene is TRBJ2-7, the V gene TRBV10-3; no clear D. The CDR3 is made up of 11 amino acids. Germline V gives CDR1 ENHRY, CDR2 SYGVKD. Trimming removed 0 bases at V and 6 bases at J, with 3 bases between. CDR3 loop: CAISESGEQYV. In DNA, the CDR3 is TGTGCCATCAGTGAGTCGGGCGAGCAGTACGTC.

CDR3 residues: CAISESGGTRYNEQFF. The CDR3 coding sequence is TGTGCCATCAGTGAGTCTGGCGGGACAAGATACAATGAGCAGTTCTTC. J is TRBJ2-1 and V is TRBV10-3; D possibly uses TRBD1 or TRBD2 (6 bases each). CDR1 is ENHRY and CDR2 is SYGVKD in the germline V gene. Trimming removed 0 bases at V and 4 bases at J, with 13 bases between. The CDR3 extends over 16 amino acids.

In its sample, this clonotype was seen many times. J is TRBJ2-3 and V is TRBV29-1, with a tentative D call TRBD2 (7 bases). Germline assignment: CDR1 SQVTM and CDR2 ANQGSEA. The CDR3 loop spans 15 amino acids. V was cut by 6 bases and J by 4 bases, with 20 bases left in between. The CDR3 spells CSVPRGGLAADTQYF. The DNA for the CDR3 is TGCAGCGTCCCCAGGGGAGGGCTAGCCGCAGATACGCAGTATTTT.

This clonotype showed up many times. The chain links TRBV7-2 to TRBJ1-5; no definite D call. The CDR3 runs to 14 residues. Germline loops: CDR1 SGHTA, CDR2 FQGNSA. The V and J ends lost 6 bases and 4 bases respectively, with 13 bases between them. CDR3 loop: CASSPIAGNQPQHF. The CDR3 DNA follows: TGTGCCAGCAGTCCTATAGCGGGTAATCAGCCCCAGCATTTT.

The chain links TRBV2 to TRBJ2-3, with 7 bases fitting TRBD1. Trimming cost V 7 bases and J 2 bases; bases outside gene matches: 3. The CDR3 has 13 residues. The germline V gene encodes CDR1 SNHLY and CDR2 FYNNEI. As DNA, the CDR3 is TGTGCCAGCAAGGACAGGTTCACAGATACGCAGTATTTT. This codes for CASKDRFTDTQYF.

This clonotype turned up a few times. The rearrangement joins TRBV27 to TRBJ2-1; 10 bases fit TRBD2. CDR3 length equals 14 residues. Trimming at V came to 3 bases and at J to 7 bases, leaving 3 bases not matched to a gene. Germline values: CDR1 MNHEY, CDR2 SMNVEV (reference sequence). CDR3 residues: CASSFAGLANEQFF. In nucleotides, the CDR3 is TGTGCCAGCAGTTTCGCGGGACTAGCGAATGAGCAGTTCTTC.

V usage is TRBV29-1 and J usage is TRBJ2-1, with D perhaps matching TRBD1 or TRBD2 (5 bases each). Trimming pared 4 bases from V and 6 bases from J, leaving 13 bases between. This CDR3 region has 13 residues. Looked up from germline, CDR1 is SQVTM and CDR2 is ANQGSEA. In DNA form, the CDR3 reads TGCAGCGTTGCCCGGGACCCCGGCAATGAGCAGTTCTTC. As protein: CSVARDPGNEQFF.

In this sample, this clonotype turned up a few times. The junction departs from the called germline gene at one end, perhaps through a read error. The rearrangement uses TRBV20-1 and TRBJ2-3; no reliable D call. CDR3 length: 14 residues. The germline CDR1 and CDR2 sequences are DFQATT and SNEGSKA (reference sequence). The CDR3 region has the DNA TGCGGTGCTAGAGATAAGAGCGGCACAGATACGCAGTATTTT. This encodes CGARDKSGTDTQYF.

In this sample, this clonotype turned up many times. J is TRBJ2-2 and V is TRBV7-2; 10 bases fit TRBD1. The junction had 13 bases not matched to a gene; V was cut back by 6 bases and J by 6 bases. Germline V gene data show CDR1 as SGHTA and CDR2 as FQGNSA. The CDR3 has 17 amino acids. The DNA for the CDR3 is TGTGCCAGCAGTCTAAGCTCCGGGACAGGGGACCCCGGGGAGCTGTTTTTT. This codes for CASSLSSGTGDPGELFF. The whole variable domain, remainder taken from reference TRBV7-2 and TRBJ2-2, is GAGVSQSPSNKVTEKGKDVELRCDPISGHTALYWYRQSLGQGLEFLIYFQGNSAPDKSGLPSDRFSAERTGGSVSTLTIQRTQQEDSAVYLCASSLSSGTGDPGELFFGEGSRLTVL.

The CDR3 is CASIRAGKGYGYTF. CDR3 sequence (DNA): TGTGCCAGCATTAGGGCAGGGAAGGGCTATGGCTACACCTTC. The chain joins TRBV28 to TRBJ1-2, with D perhaps TRBD1 (5 bases). CDR3 length: 14 amino acids. V was shortened by 7 bases and J by 4 bases, with 16 bases between the two germline ends. Germline V gene lookup returns CDR1 MDHEN and CDR2 SYDVKM.

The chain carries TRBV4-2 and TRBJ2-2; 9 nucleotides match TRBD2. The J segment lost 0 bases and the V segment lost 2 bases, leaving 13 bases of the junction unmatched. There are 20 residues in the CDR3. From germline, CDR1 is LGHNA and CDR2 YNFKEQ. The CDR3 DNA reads TGTGCCAGCAGCCAAATGGCGGCTAGCGGGGCGAACGCGAACACCGGGGAGCTGTTTTTT. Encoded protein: CASSQMAASGANANTGELFF.

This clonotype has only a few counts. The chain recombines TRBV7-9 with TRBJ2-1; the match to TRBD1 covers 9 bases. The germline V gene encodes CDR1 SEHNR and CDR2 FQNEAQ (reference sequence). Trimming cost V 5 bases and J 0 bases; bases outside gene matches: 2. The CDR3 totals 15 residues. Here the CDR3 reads CASSRGQGSYNEQFF. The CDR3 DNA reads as TGTGCCAGCAGCAGGGGACAGGGCTCCTACAATGAGCAGTTCTTC. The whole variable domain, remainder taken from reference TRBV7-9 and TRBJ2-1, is DTGVSQNPRHKITKRGQNVTFRCDPISEHNRLYWYRQTLGQGPEFLTYFQNEAQLEKSRLLSDRFSAERPKGSFSTLEIQRTEQGDSAMYLCASSRGQGSYNEQFFGPGTRLTVL.

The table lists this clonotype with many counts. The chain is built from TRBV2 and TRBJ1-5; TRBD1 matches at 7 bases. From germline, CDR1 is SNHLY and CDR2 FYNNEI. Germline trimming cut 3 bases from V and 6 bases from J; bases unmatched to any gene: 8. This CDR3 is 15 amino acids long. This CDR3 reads CASSDEDRASQPQHF. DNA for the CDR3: TGTGCCAGCAGTGATGAAGACAGGGCAAGTCAGCCCCAGCATTTT.

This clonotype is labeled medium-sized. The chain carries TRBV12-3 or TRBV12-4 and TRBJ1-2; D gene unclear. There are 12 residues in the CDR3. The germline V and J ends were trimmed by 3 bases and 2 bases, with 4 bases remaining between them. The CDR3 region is CASSLTNYGYTF. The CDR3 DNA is TGTGCCAGCAGTTTGACGAACTATGGCTACACCTTC.